This T cell receptor beta chain was captured in a study of T cell responses to AZD1222 COVID-19 vaccine. Overall study results and limits: Recipients of AZD1222 seropositive at baseline numbered only 5 or 6.

This CDR3 spans 15 amino acids. The V gene's germline CDR1 is SGHAT and CDR2 FQNNGV. V dropped 3 bases and J dropped 2 bases, with 13 bases sitting between them. Here immunoSEQ multiplex PCR was the method, and the copy in TCRdb shows in-frame clones only, minus some. The data show under 150,000 clones, approximately 85% seen once. With respect to this clone: The target antigen is unknown.

The V gene is TRBV11-2, the J gene TRBJ1-2; possibly TRBD1 for D (5 bases). The sample was peripheral blood, taken on day 0 of MenACWY control vaccination. This receptor was taken from an adult in good health. CDR3 amino acids: CASSFTGTGNYGYTF. The CDR3 DNA reads TGTGCCAGCAGCTTCACCGGGACGGGGAACTATGGCTACACCTTC.